This TCR beta chain was observed in a study of OX40 agonist ivuxolimab in advanced cancers. For the study at large: Administration of intravenous ivuxolimab to patients occurred every 2 weeks at 0.01 to 10 mg/kg.

On this clone: Its antigen is not identified.

The table came from immunoSEQ multiplex PCR; TCRdb's copy has only in-frame clones and leaves some out. The sample lists 65,000 or so clones; 88% were seen once. Points from the study as a whole: Some nonresponders likewise displayed low normalized T-cell clonal expansion. Doses of 0.1 to 3.0 mg/kg were accompanied by clonal expansion of CD4+ and CD8+ blood T cells by week 6.

The sequence derives from an adult with an advanced solid tumor such as melanoma, head and neck, liver or kidney cancer. Sequencing was performed on CD4+ or CD8+ T cells sorted from blood, taken in a trial of the OX40 agonist ivuxolimab.

CDR3 sequence: CASSLNSQGTDTQYF. DNA for the CDR3: TGTGCCAGCAGCTTAAATAGCCAGGGTACAGATACGCAGTATTTT. The chain recombines TRBV7-3 with TRBJ2-3; D possibly corresponds to TRBD1 (5 bases). From germline, CDR1 is SGHTA and CDR2 FQGTGA. V was pared by 1 base and J by 3 bases, with 11 bases between. CDR3 length equals 15 residues.